This TCR beta chain was sequenced during a study of shared clonotypes between healthy human individuals. The overall study: Each donor had three CD4 naive, three CD4 memory, two CD8 naive and one CD8 memory plate. General study points: Sharing of clonotypes among donors was expected to vary with sequencing depth. The four-donor shared clonotypes exceeded non-shared clonotypes in generation probability, with non-shared ones scoring lower.

Several immunoSEQ 96-well plates shared each subset's DNA, each plate a replicate. This table comes from immunoSEQ multiplex PCR, and its TCRdb copy is limited to in-frame clones, with some not included. The repertoire holds about 2.4 million clones, with 80% to 95% as singletons. This clone has only one observation. The antigen remains undetermined. This CDR3 contains 17 residues. The J segment lost 3 bases and the V segment lost 4 bases, leaving 12 bases of the junction unmatched. Germline values: CDR1 LNHDA, CDR2 SQIVND (reference sequence). The specimen sequenced was naive CD4+ T cells from PBMCs. Subset of the sample: CD45RA+ positively selected. This clonotype was sampled from a young man in good health. Some clones in this sample may be carry-over from other donors' samples. J is TRBJ2-5 and V is TRBV19; TRBD2 agrees at 9 bases. CDR3 nucleotides: TGTGCCAGTAGTAGGCGGGCGTCGCGGGAGGGCGAAGAGACCCAGTACTTC. It encodes CASSRRASREGEETQYF.